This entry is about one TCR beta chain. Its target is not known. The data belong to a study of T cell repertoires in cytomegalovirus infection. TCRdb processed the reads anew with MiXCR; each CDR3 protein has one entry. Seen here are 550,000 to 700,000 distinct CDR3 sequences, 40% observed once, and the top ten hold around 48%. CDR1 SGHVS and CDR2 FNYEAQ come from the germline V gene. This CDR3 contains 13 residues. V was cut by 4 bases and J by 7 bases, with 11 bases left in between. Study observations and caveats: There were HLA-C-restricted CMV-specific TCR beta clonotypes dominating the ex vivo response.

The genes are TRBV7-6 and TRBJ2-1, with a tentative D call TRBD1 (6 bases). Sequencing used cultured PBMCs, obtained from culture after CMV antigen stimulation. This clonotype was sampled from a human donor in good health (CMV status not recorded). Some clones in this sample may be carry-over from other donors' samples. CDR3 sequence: CASSSNQGNEQFF. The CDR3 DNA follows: TGTGCCAGCAGCTCAAATCAGGGGAATGAGCAGTTCTTC.